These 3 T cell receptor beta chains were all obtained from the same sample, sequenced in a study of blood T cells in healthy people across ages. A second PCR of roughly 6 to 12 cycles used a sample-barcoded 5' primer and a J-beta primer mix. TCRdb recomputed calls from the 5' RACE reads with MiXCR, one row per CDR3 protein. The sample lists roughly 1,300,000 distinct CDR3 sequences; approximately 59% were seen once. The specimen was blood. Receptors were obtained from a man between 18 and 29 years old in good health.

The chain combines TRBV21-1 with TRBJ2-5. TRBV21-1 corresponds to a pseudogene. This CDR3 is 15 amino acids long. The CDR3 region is CASSKARQRQETQYF. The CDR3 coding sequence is TGTGCCAGCAGCAAAGCGCGGCAGCGCCAAGAGACCCAGTACTTC.

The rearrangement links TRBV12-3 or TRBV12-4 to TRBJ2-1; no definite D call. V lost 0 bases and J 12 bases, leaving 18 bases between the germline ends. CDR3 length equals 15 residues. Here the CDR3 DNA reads TGTGCCAGCAGTTTAGCTACGCCTAACCCCCTTTGGCAGTTCTTC. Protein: CASSLATPNPLWQFF.

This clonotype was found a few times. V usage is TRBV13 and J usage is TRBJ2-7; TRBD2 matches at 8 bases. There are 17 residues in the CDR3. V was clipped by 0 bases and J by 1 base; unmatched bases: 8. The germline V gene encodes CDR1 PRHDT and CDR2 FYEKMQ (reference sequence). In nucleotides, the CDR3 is TGTGCCAGCAGCTTAGGGCCCATCAGCGGGGGATCCTACGAGCAGTACTTC. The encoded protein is CASSLGPISGGSYEQYF.